This T cell receptor beta chain was identified in a study of CD8 T cell repertoires and HIV-1 epitope variants. The CDR3 covers 16 residues. CDR1 and CDR2 (germline): MRHNA, SNTAGT. Unmatched junction bases numbered 5, after V lost 5 bases and J lost 0 bases. The protocol was immunoSEQ multiplex PCR, while the TCRdb copy is restricted to in-frame clones and leaves out a portion. The sample includes 95,000 or so clones, just under 75% of them seen just once. The TCR originated in a male donor with HIV. Sequencing was done on a sample of uncultured baseline CD8+ T cells from peripheral blood mononuclear cells (PBMCs). The chain joins TRBV6-4 to TRBJ2-3; TRBD2 agrees at 10 bases. The DNA for the CDR3 is TGTGCCAGCAGTTATTCAGCGGGAGGGAGCACAGATACGCAGTATTTT. This sequence encodes CASSYSAGGSTDTQYF.